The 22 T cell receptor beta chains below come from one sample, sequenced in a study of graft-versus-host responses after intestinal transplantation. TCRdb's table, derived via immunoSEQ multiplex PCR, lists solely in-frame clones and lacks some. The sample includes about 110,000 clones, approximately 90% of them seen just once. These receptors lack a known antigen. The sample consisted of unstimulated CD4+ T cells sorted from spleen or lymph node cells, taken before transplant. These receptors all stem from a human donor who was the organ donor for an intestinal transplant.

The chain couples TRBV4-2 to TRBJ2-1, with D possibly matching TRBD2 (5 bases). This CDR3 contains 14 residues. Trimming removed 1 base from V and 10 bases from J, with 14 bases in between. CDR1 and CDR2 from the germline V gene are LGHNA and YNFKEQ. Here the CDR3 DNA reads TGTGCCAGCAGCCAAGGCGCGCTAGCTCAGGAGCAGTTCTTC. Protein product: CASSQGALAQEQFF.

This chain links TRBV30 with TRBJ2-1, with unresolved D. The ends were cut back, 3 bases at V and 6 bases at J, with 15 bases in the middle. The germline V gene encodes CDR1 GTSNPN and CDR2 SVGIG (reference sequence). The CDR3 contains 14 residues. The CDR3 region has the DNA TGTGCCTGGAGCGGCCCCCGCGACGCCAATGAGCAGTTCTTC. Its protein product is CAWSGPRDANEQFF.

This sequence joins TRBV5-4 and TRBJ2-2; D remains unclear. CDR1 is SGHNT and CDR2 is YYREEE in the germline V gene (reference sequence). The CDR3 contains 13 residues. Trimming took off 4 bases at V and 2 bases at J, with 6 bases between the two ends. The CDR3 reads CASSTLNTGELFF. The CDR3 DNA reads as TGTGCCAGCAGCACCCTAAACACCGGGGAGCTGTTTTTT.

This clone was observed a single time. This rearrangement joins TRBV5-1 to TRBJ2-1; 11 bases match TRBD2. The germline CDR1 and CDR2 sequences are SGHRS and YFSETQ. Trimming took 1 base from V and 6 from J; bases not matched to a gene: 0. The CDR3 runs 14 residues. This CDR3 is CASSLTSGSNEQFF. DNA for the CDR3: TGCGCCAGCAGCTTGACTAGCGGGAGCAATGAGCAGTTCTTC. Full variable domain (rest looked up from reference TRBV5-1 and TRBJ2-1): KAGVTQTPRYLIKTRGQQVTLSCSPISGHRSVSWYQQTPGQGLQFLFEYFSETQRNKGNFPGRFSGRQFSNSRSEMNVSTLELGDSALYLCASSLTSGSNEQFFGPGTRLTVL.

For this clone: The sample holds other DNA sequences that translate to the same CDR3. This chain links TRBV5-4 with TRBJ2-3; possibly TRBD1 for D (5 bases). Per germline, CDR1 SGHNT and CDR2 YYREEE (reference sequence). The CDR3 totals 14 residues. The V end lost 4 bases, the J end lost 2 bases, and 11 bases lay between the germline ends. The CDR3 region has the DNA TGTGCCAGCAGCCCCGACAGCTTCACAGATACGCAGTATTTT. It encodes CASSPDSFTDTQYF.

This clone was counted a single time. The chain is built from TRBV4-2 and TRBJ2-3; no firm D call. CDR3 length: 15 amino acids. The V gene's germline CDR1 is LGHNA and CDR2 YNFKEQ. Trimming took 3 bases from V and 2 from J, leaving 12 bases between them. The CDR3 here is CASSQGRQYTDTQYF. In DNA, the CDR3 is TGTGCCAGCAGCCAGGGAAGGCAGTACACAGATACGCAGTATTTT.

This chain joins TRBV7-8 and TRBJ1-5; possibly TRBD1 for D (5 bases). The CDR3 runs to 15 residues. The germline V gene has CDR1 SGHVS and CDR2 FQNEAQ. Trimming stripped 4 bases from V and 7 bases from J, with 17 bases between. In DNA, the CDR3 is TGTGCCAGCAGCTCCCTAATCGGGGCTAGACAGCCCCAGCATTTT. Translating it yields CASSSLIGARQPQHF. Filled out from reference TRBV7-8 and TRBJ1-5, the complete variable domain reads GAGVSQSPRYKVAKRGQDVALRCDPISGHVSLFWYQQALGQGPEFLTYFQNEAQLDKSGLPSDRFFAERPEGSVSTLKIQRTQQEDSAVYLCASSSLIGARQPQHFGDGTRLSIL.

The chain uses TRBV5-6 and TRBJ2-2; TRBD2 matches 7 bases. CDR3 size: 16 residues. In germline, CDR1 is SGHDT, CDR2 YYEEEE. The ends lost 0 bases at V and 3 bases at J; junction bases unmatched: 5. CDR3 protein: CASSLGLAADTGELFF. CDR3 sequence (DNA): TGTGCCAGCAGCTTGGGCCTAGCGGCGGACACCGGGGAGCTGTTTTTT.

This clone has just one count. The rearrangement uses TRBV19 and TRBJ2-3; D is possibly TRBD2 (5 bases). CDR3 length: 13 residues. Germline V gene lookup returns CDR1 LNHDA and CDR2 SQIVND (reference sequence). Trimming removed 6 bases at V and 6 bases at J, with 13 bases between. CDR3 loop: CASSPEGGDTQYF. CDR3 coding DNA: TGTGCCAGTAGCCCAGAGGGCGGGGATACGCAGTATTTT.

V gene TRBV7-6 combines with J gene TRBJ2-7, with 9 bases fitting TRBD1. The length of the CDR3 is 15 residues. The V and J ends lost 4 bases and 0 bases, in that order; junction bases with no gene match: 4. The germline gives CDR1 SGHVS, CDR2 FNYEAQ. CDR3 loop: CASSSGTGSSYEQYF. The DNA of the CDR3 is TGTGCCAGCAGCTCCGGGACAGGGAGCTCCTACGAGCAGTACTTC.

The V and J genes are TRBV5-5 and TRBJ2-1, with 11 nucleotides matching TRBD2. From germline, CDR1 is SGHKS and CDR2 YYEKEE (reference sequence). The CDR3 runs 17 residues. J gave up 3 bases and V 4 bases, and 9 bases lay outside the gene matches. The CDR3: CASSPDSGRAFYNEQFF. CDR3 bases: TGTGCCAGCAGCCCGGATAGCGGGAGGGCCTTCTACAATGAGCAGTTCTTC.

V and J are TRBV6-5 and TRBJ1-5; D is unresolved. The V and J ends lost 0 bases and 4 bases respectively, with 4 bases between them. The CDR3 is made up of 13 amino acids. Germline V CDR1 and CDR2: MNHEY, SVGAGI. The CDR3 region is CASSYSWNQPQHF. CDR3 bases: TGTGCCAGCAGTTACTCATGGAATCAGCCCCAGCATTTT.

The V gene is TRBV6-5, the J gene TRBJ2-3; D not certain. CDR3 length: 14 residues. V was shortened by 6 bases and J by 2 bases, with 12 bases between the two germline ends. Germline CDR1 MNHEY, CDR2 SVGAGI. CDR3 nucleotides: TGTGCCAGCAGACCGGGCGCAGACACAGATACGCAGTATTTT. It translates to CASRPGADTDTQYF.

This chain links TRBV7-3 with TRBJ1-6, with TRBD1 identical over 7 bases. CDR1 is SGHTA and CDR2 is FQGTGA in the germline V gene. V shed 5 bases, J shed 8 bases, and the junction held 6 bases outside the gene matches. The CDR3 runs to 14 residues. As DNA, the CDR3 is TGTGCCAGCAGCGAACAGGGGATGGATTCACCCCTCCACTTT. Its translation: CASSEQGMDSPLHF.

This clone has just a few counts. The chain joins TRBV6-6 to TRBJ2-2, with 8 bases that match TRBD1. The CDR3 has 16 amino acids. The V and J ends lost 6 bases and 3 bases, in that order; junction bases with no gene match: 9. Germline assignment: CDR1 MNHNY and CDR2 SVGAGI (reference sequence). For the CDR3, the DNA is TGTGCCAGCAGCCAGGCCCAGGGGGCCGACACCGGGGAGCTGTTTTTT. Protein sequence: CASSQAQGADTGELFF.

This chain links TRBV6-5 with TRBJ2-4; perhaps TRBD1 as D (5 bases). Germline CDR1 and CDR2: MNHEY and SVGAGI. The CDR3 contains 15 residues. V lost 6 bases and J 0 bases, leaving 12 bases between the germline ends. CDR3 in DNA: TGTGCCAGCAGACGAGACAGCTTAGCCAAAAACATTCAGTACTTC. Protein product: CASRRDSLAKNIQYF.

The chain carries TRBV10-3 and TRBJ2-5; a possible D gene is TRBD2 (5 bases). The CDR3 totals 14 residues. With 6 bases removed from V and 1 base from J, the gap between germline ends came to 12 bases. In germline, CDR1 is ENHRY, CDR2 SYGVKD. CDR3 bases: TGTGCCATCAGGGCGGGCCAAATCCAAGAGACCCAGTACTTC. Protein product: CAIRAGQIQETQYF.

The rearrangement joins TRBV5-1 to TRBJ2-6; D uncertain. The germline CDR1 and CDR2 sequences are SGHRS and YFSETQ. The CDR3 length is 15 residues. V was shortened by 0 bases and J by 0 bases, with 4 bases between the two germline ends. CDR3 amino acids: CASSLDSSGANVLTF. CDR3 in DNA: TGCGCCAGCAGCTTGGACAGCTCTGGGGCCAACGTCCTGACTTTC.

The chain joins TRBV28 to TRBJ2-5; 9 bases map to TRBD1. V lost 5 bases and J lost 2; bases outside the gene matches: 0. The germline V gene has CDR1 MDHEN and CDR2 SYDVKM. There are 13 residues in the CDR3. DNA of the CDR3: TGTGCCAGCAGTGACAGGGGGCAAGAGACCCAGTACTTC. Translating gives CASSDRGQETQYF.

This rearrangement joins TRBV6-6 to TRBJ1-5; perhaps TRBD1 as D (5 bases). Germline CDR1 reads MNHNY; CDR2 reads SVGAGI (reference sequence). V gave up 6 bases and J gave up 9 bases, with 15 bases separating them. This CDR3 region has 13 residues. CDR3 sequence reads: CASRPGEGPPQHF. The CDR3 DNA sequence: TGTGCCAGCAGACCGGGGGAAGGGCCGCCCCAGCATTTT.

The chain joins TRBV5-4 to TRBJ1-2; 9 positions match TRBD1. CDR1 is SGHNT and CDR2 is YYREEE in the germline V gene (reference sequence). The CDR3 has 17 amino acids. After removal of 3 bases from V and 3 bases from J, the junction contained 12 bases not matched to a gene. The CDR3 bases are TGTGCCAGCAGCTCCAAGCCGAAGACAGGGGGGGACTATGGCTACACCTTC. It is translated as CASSSKPKTGGDYGYTF.

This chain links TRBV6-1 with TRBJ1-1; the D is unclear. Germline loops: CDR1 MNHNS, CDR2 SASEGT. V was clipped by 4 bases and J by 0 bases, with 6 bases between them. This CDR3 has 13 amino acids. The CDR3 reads CASSAKLNTEAFF. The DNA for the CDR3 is TGTGCCAGCAGTGCAAAATTGAACACTGAAGCTTTCTTT.